This is a list of T cell receptor beta chains from one sample in a study of blood T cell repertoires in COVID-19. TCRdb's table, derived via immunoSEQ multiplex PCR, lists solely in-frame clones and lacks some. The sample lists 100,000 to 120,000 clones, around 83% occurring once. The source material was peripheral blood. The receptors were gathered from a man aged 40-49 years with acute or convalescent COVID-19. Each CDR3 is given without its conserved first and last residue. Fields, in order: CDR3 protein, V gene, D gene, J gene. A D gene is named only where the DNA matches it firmly.

AAGQPLH | TRBV19 | NA | TRBJ1-6
ASSVTGTGGSGELF | TRBV9 | TRBD1 | TRBJ2-2
AWLRTGEAF | TRBV30 | TRBD1 | TRBJ1-1
ASSSLTDSTYEQY | TRBV5-1 | NA | TRBJ2-7
ASSSIAGGPYEQY | TRBV11-2 | TRBD2 | TRBJ2-7
ASSLPVRGRYEQY | TRBV7-2 | NA | TRBJ2-7
ASSQEYRDSPLH | TRBV14 | NA | TRBJ1-6
ASSSGTGGEKLF | TRBV2 | TRBD1 | TRBJ1-4
ATSDFPRGVDTQY | TRBV24-1 | NA | TRBJ2-3
ASSHTLGTSGGPGTDTQY | TRBV3-1/TRBV3-2 | TRBD2 | TRBJ2-3
ASRRRESSGSTDTQY | TRBV6-6 | TRBD2 | TRBJ2-3
ASSPPMGRGGSTDTQY | TRBV7-9 | TRBD2 | TRBJ2-3
ASSPTARGAGRAKNIQY | TRBV4-1 | NA | TRBJ2-4
ASSQVISGRQPQH | TRBV4-1 | NA | TRBJ1-5
AWSPPTGATNTEAF | TRBV30 | TRBD1 | TRBJ1-1
ASSKQGAYSGANVLT | TRBV19 | TRBD1 | TRBJ2-6
ASSLDGTGGERRTNTGELF | TRBV7-7 | TRBD1 | TRBJ2-2
ASSITGVGTDTQY | TRBV6-2/TRBV6-3 | TRBD1 | TRBJ2-3